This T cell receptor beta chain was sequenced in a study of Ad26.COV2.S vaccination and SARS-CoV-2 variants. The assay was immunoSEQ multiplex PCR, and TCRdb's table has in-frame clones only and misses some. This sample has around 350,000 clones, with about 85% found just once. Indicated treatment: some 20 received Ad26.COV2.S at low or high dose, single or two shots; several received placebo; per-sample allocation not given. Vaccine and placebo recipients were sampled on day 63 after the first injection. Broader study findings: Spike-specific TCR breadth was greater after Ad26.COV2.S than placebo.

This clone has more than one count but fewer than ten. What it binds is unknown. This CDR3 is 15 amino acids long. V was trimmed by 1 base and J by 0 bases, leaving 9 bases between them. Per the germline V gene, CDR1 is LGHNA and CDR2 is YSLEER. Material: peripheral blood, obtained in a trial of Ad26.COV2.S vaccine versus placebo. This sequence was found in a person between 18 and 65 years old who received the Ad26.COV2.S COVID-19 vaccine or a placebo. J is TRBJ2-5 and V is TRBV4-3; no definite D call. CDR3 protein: CASSQGMWDQETQYF. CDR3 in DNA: TGCGCCAGCAGCCAAGGCATGTGGGACCAAGAGACCCAGTACTTC.